These 20 T cell receptor beta chains originate from one sample sequenced in a study of graft-versus-host responses after intestinal transplantation. The repertoire was sequenced with immunoSEQ multiplex PCR; TCRdb's copy has only in-frame clones and lacks some. The sample has around 97,000 clones; roughly 91% are singletons. No antigen is known for these receptors. Sequenced here: unstimulated CD4+ T cells sorted from spleen or lymph node cells, sampled before transplant. These receptors all stem from a human donor who was the organ donor for an intestinal transplant.

The CDR3 reads CATARESYYGYTF. DNA of the CDR3: TGTGCCACCGCCAGGGAATCCTACTATGGCTACACCTTC. J is TRBJ1-2 and V is TRBV19, with D tentatively TRBD1 (5 bases). CDR1 LNHDA and CDR2 SQIVND come from the germline V gene (reference sequence). The V and J ends lost 10 bases and 3 bases respectively, with 15 bases between them. The CDR3 length is 13 residues.

This chain joins TRBV7-9 and TRBJ2-7; 12 nucleotides align to TRBD1. Germline trimming cut 4 bases from V and 5 bases from J; bases unmatched to any gene: 3. The CDR3 has 14 amino acids. Per the germline V gene, CDR1 is SEHNR and CDR2 is FQNEAQ (reference sequence). The CDR3 bases are TGTGCCAGCAGCTCGGGACAGGGGGCCCACGAGCAGTACTTC. This sequence encodes CASSSGQGAHEQYF.

The sample holds one count of this clone. V usage is TRBV5-1 and J usage is TRBJ2-7; 7 positions match TRBD2. The CDR3 has 16 amino acids. V gave up 0 bases and J gave up 6 bases; unmatched junction bases: 12. Germline CDR1 SGHRS, CDR2 YFSETQ. The CDR3 here is CASSLGRSGSTREQYF. As DNA, the CDR3 is TGCGCCAGCAGCTTGGGTCGTAGCGGGTCGACCCGCGAGCAGTACTTC.

The table lists this clone with a few counts. The genes are TRBV14 and TRBJ2-1; D not certain. CDR3 length equals 13 residues. Germline assignment: CDR1 SGHDN and CDR2 FVKESK. V lost 5 bases to trimming and J lost 7 bases, with 12 bases between them. The CDR3 loop is CASSAIKWNEQFF. The DNA for the CDR3 is TGTGCCAGCAGCGCGATTAAGTGGAATGAGCAGTTCTTC. Full variable domain (outside the CDR3, taken from reference TRBV14 and TRBJ2-1): EAGVTQFPSHSVIEKGQTVTLRCDPISGHDNLYWYRRVMGKEIKFLLHFVKESKQDESGMPNNRFLAERTGGTYSTLKVQPAELEDSGVYFCASSAIKWNEQFFGPGTRLTVL.

The chain combines TRBV6-5 with TRBJ1-5; 9 nucleotides match TRBD1. Germline values: CDR1 MNHEY, CDR2 SVGAGI. This CDR3 spans 15 amino acids. V shed 4 bases and J 2 bases; nucleotides not matched to a gene: 3. The CDR3 spells CASSSGQGRNQPQHF. CDR3 DNA: TGTGCCAGCAGTTCCGGACAGGGGCGCAATCAGCCCCAGCATTTT.

The rearrangement joins TRBV7-8 to TRBJ2-2; 7 bases map to TRBD2. J lost 4 bases, V lost 5 bases, and 10 bases had no gene match. CDR3 length equals 16 residues. Germline V gene data show CDR1 as SGHVS and CDR2 as FQNEAQ. The CDR3 DNA reads as TGTGCCAGCAGCACCTACGGGGGGTTCTCCACCGGGGAGCTGTTTTTT. This codes for CASSTYGGFSTGELFF.

CDR3 region: CASSYNFGDRGTGANVLTF. The CDR3 coding sequence is TGTGCCAGCAGCTACAATTTTGGAGACAGGGGTACCGGGGCCAACGTCCTGACTTTC. The chain recombines TRBV7-8 with TRBJ2-6; 8 nucleotides match TRBD1. The CDR3 runs 19 residues. J lost 4 bases, V lost 4 bases, and 15 bases had no gene match. CDR1 and CDR2 from the germline V gene are SGHVS and FQNEAQ.

V usage is TRBV5-4 and J usage is TRBJ1-3; D uncertain. The germline CDR1 and CDR2 sequences are SGHNT and YYREEE (reference sequence). Trimming stripped 2 bases from V and 4 bases from J, with 10 bases between. This CDR3 has 14 amino acids. CDR3 amino acids: CASSFRMRGNTIYF. In nucleotides, the CDR3 is TGTGCCAGCAGCTTCCGAATGAGGGGAAACACCATATATTTT.

The chain links TRBV5-4 to TRBJ1-4; D perhaps matches TRBD1 (5 bases). This CDR3 spans 14 amino acids. Per the germline V gene, CDR1 is SGHNT and CDR2 is YYREEE (reference sequence). Between the trimmed V and J ends, which lost 3 bases and 4 bases, there was a span of 10 bases. The CDR3 loop reads CASSSRGGNEKLFF. DNA of the CDR3: TGTGCCAGCAGCTCCCGGGGGGGTAATGAAAAACTGTTTTTT.

This chain uses TRBV7-2 with TRBJ1-4; D unresolved. V was trimmed by 2 bases and J by 0 bases, leaving 10 bases between them. Germline V gene sequence: CDR1 SGHTA, CDR2 FQGNSA. CDR3 length: 16 residues. The CDR3 is CASSLFKFATNEKLFF. In DNA, the CDR3 is TGTGCCAGCAGCTTATTCAAATTTGCAACTAATGAAAAACTGTTTTTT.

V usage is TRBV19 and J usage is TRBJ2-5; 7 bases fit TRBD1. The CDR3 is made up of 12 amino acids. Germline-derived CDR1 and CDR2 are LNHDA and SQIVND (reference sequence). V lost 6 bases to trimming and J lost 4 bases; unmatched junction nucleotides: 2. Here the CDR3 DNA reads TGTGCCAGTAGCTACAGGGGAGAGACCCAGTACTTC. It yields the protein CASSYRGETQYF.

The rearrangement uses TRBV2 and TRBJ2-5, with 9 nucleotides matching TRBD2. The germline gives CDR1 SNHLY, CDR2 FYNNEI. The CDR3 consists of 15 residues. J lost 5 bases, V lost 4 bases, and 8 bases had no gene match. CDR3 in DNA: TGTGCCAGCAGTGTGGGGCGGGGGGGGAGGGAGACCCAGTACTTC. This translates into CASSVGRGGRETQYF.

This chain uses TRBV6-1 with TRBJ2-7; a possible D gene is TRBD1 (5 bases). CDR1 and CDR2 from the germline V gene are MNHNS and SASEGT. With 7 bases removed from V and 0 bases from J, the gap between germline ends came to 10 bases. CDR3 length: 13 amino acids. Written as DNA, the CDR3 is TGTGCCAGCACAGACAGAAACTCCTACGAGCAGTACTTC. The encoded protein is CASTDRNSYEQYF.

J is TRBJ1-5 and V is TRBV4-1; no clear D. In germline, CDR1 is MGHRA, CDR2 YSYEKL. Deletions cut 0 bases from V and 1 base from J, with 13 bases between. This CDR3 contains 17 residues. DNA for the CDR3: TGCGCCAGCAGCCAAGATCCCGGTGTAGAAAGCAATCAGCCCCAGCATTTT. It translates to CASSQDPGVESNQPQHF.

The V and J genes are TRBV25-1 and TRBJ1-3, with D perhaps TRBD1 (6 bases). The V and J ends lost 6 bases and 2 bases respectively, with 11 bases between them. There are 14 residues in the CDR3. Germline V gives CDR1 MGHDK, CDR2 SYGVNS. CDR3 nucleotides: TGTGCCAGCAGAGGGGGGGGAACTGGAAACACCATATATTTT. Translation: CASRGGGTGNTIYF.

The V and J genes are TRBV7-2 and TRBJ2-7, with 8 bases identical to TRBD2. Trimming cost V 5 bases and J 2 bases; bases outside gene matches: 8. Looked up from germline, CDR1 is SGHTA and CDR2 is FQGNSA. This CDR3 comprises 15 residues. The CDR3: CASSPISGSPYEQYF. The CDR3 DNA sequence: TGTGCCAGCAGCCCAATAAGCGGGAGCCCCTACGAGCAGTACTTC.

The rearrangement links TRBV6-5 to TRBJ1-6; 9 bases are a match to TRBD1. Looked up from germline, CDR1 is MNHEY and CDR2 is SVGAGI. V dropped 5 bases and J dropped 9; count of bases not matched to a gene: 8. The CDR3 length is 15 residues. CDR3 DNA sequence: TGTGCCAGCAGTACCGGGACAGGGCGCAGTTCACCCCTCCACTTT. Translating it yields CASSTGTGRSSPLHF.

The chain has TRBV7-9 and TRBJ1-4; no clear D. Germline CDR1 reads SEHNR; CDR2 reads FQNEAQ (reference sequence). The CDR3 consists of 14 residues. V was clipped by 4 bases and J by 2 bases, with 8 bases between them. In DNA form, the CDR3 reads TGTGCCAGCAGCTCCCCTAACACTAATGAAAAACTGTTTTTT. As protein: CASSSPNTNEKLFF.

The V call is TRBV28, the J call TRBJ2-4; 13 bases are a match to TRBD2. The CDR3 is 15 residues long. Trimming at V came to 4 bases and at J to 8 bases, leaving 5 bases not matched to a gene. The germline CDR1 and CDR2 sequences are MDHEN and SYDVKM. CDR3: CASSSGLAGRYIQYF. The CDR3 DNA sequence: TGTGCCAGCAGTTCGGGACTAGCGGGGAGATACATTCAGTACTTC.

The J gene is TRBJ1-1, the V gene TRBV19, with 7 bases lining up with TRBD1. This CDR3 has 16 residues. Germline CDR1 LNHDA, CDR2 SQIVND (reference sequence). Trimming took 5 bases from V and 4 from J; bases not matched to a gene: 13. CDR3: CASSGIGGTLGTEAFF. The CDR3 DNA reads as TGTGCCAGTAGTGGGATAGGGGGCACACTGGGCACTGAAGCTTTCTTT.